This T cell receptor beta chain was identified in a study of cytomegalovirus exposure and HLA in healthy donors. Regarding the study as a whole: A later analysis linked 16,951 TCR beta sequences to HLA alleles at 0.05 false discovery rate. What a later analysis reportedly showed was that an Asian-associated ancestry cluster had fewer N-insertions than the 666-donor mean. It was reportedly the case that the classifier diagnosed cytomegalovirus status with high specificity and sensitivity. When the data were analyzed later, several of the most significant clusters appeared to be linked to common viral pathogens.

Vbeta (60) and Jbeta (13) primers were used in the PCR. Sequencing used immunoSEQ multiplex PCR; TCRdb keeps in-frame clones, though not all of them. The repertoire holds approximately 170,000 clones, with around four fifths as singletons. V was pared by 6 bases and J by 2 bases, with 7 bases of the junction left unmatched. There are 14 residues in the CDR3. The germline CDR1 and CDR2 sequences are MDHEN and SYDVKM. For this clone: Its antigen is unknown.

This sequence was found in a female donor in good health and CMV-seronegative. The chain is built from TRBV28 and TRBJ2-7, with 7 bases that match TRBD1. The sample consisted of PBMCs. CDR3 bases: TGTGCCAGCAGACCCGTCGGGACAGCCTACGAGCAGTACTTC. It specifies CASRPVGTAYEQYF.